A single sample is the source of the 2 T cell receptor beta chains below, sequenced in a study of T cells after yellow fever vaccination. TCRdb called the 5' RACE reads again in MiXCR, with one record for every CDR3 protein. The table records nearly 550,000 distinct CDR3 sequences, over 15% of them present only once. The specimen comprised PBMCs, sampled 15 days after the yellow fever booster vaccination. The receptors stem from a man aged 30 to 39 who received the YFV17D yellow fever vaccine.

Written as DNA, the CDR3 is TGTGCCAGCAGCTCCCCCACTAGCGGGAGCAATGAGCAGTTCTTC. Protein: CASSSPTSGSNEQFF. The chain joins TRBV11-2 to TRBJ2-1; 11 nucleotides agree with TRBD2. The junction had 5 bases not matched to a gene; V was cut back by 4 bases and J by 6 bases. The CDR3 length is 15 residues. Germline V gene lookup returns CDR1 SGHAT and CDR2 FQNNGV.

The rearrangement joins TRBV18 to TRBJ1-2; unclear D gene. Germline V gene data show CDR1 as KGHSH and CDR2 as LQKENI. V lost 3 bases, J lost 4 bases, and 18 bases lay in between. The CDR3 is 16 amino acids. The CDR3 bases are TGTGCCAGCTCACCGCGGACCTCCGGTGAGGGCTATGGCTACACCTTC. It yields the protein CASSPRTSGEGYGYTF. The full variable domain, rest sourced from reference TRBV18 and TRBJ1-2, is NAGVMQNPRHLVRRRGQEARLRCSPMKGHSHVYWYRQLPEEGLKFMVYLQKENIIDESGMPKERFSAEFPKEGPSILRIQQVVRGDSAAYFCASSPRTSGEGYGYTFGSGTRLTVV.